These 4 T cell receptor beta chains came from one sample sequenced in a study of blood T cell repertoires in COVID-19. The assay was immunoSEQ multiplex PCR, and TCRdb's table has in-frame clones only and misses some. The table includes almost 500,000 clones, approximately 91% detected once. The sample comprised PBMCs or T cells enriched from blood (not recorded which). Every receptor here comes from a woman aged 60 to 75 who had recovered from COVID-19.

This clone came up once. The DNA of the CDR3 is TGTGCCAGCAGCGCCCGACTAGCGGGGGAATTCAATGAGCAGTTCTTC. Translated, it gives CASSARLAGEFNEQFF. The rearrangement joins TRBV9 to TRBJ2-1; 12 positions agree with TRBD2. This CDR3 has 16 amino acids. Trimming took 3 bases from V and 6 from J; bases not matched to a gene: 7. The V gene's germline CDR1 is SGDLS and CDR2 YYNGEE.

This clone was seen once. The J gene is TRBJ1-3, the V gene TRBV11-3, with TRBD1 as a possible D gene (6 bases). Trimming left V 7 bases short and J 0 bases short, with 16 bases between. Germline V gene data show CDR1 as SGHNT and CDR2 as YENEEA. CDR3 size: 16 residues. The CDR3 nucleotides are TGTGCCAGCACCCTCGGGGAGGGGGTCTCTGGAAACACCATATATTTT. Protein: CASTLGEGVSGNTIYF.

In the case of this clone: At one boundary the junction diverges from the germline segment, which might be a read error. The J gene is TRBJ1-2, the V gene TRBV18; the match to TRBD1 covers 8 bases. Germline V CDR1 and CDR2: KGHSH, LQKENI. This CDR3 has 17 amino acids. CDR3 sequence (DNA): TGTACCAGCTCAGACCAGGGTTCAGGGGGCGCAAAAGGCGGCTACACCTTC. Translating it yields CTSSDQGSGGAKGGYTF.

The rearrangement links TRBV12-5 to TRBJ1-4; 9 nucleotides agree with TRBD1. The CDR3 covers 14 residues. V lost 6 bases, J lost 10 bases, and 9 bases stayed unmatched. The germline V gene has CDR1 LGHNT and CDR2 FRNRAP. The CDR3 bases are TGTGCTAGTGGCTCCGGGACAGGGTTGAGAAAACTGTTTTTT. Translation: CASGSGTGLRKLFF.